One sample yielded the 26 T cell receptor beta chains listed below, sequenced in a study of blood T cells in healthy people across ages (dated by TCRdb to about 2015). Receptor amplification or capture employed 5' RACE. Sequencing was carried out with an Illumina HiSeq 2500. A second PCR of about 6 to 11 cycles was run with a J-beta primer mix and a sample-barcoded 5' primer. The public sequencing data were trimmed at Q25 with fastp and processed into clonotypes with MiXCR by TCRdb, which kept only in-frame beta chains. Identical CDR3 proteins give one entry, which carries the most common genes and DNA. Here the sample has under 2,000,000 distinct CDR3 sequences; roughly 52% occur a single time. The top ten hold less than 2.5% of the sample. The sample taken for sequencing was blood. The source of these receptors is a woman aged 35 to 49 in good health.

The J gene is TRBJ1-5, the V gene TRBV15, with D perhaps matching TRBD1 (5 bases). CDR3 size: 12 residues. V was pared by 5 bases and J by 6 bases, with 8 bases between. The V gene's germline CDR1 is LNHNV and CDR2 YYDKDF (reference sequence). CDR3 nucleotides: TGTGCCACCAGCGGAGGGACTCAGCCCCAGCATTTT. This gives the protein CATSGGTQPQHF.

The chain couples TRBV15 to TRBJ1-6; no definite D call. The CDR3 runs to 14 residues. CDR1 is LNHNV and CDR2 is YYDKDF in the germline V gene (reference sequence). With 0 bases removed from V and 10 bases from J, the gap between germline ends came to 10 bases. CDR3 region: CATSRDPHGSPLHF. As DNA, the CDR3 is TGTGCCACCAGCAGAGATCCTCACGGATCACCCCTCCACTTT.

This chain joins TRBV29-1 and TRBJ2-5, with 9 positions matching TRBD2. The CDR3 sequence is 14 residues long. Germline V gives CDR1 SQVTM, CDR2 ANQGSEA. Trimming removed 3 bases from V and 4 bases from J; junction bases left unmatched: 6. The CDR3 nucleotides read TGCAGCGTTGATGGGGCGACTAGCGGAGAGACCCAGTACTTC. Translating gives CSVDGATSGETQYF.

The chain employs TRBV4-3 and TRBJ2-7; 7 nucleotides agree with TRBD1. Germline V gene data show CDR1 as LGHNA and CDR2 as YSLEER. The CDR3 covers 16 residues. The V gene end was trimmed by 0 bases and the J gene end by 0 bases; junction bases not matched to a gene: 5. The CDR3 coding sequence is TGCGCCAGCAGCCAAGATAAGACAGGGTCCTCCTACGAGCAGTACTTC. Its translation: CASSQDKTGSSYEQYF.

The J gene is TRBJ2-3, the V gene TRBV9; a possible D gene is TRBD1 (5 bases). Trimming left V 2 bases short and J 6 bases short, with 22 bases between. Germline V gene data show CDR1 as SGDLS and CDR2 as YYNGEE. This CDR3 has 17 amino acids. The CDR3: CASSVVGVQDPRDTQYF. The DNA of the CDR3 is TGTGCCAGCAGCGTCGTAGGGGTACAGGACCCTCGGGATACGCAGTATTTT.

The J gene is TRBJ1-4, the V gene TRBV15; 7 bases line up with TRBD1. CDR3 size: 16 residues. V shed 6 bases, J shed 10 bases, and the junction held 17 bases outside the gene matches. Germline assignment: CDR1 LNHNV and CDR2 YYDKDF (reference sequence). CDR3 nucleotide sequence: TGTGCCACCAGAAAGACAGGGTCAAGGGTTGCTGGAAAACTGTTTTTT. Protein product: CATRKTGSRVAGKLFF. The full variable domain, in which reference TRBV15 and TRBJ1-4 provide the parts outside the CDR3, is DAMVIQNPRYQVTQFGKPVTLSCSQTLNHNVMYWYQQKSSQAPKLLFHYYDKDFNNEADTPDNFQSRRPNTSFCFLDIRSPGLGDTAMYLCATRKTGSRVAGKLFFGSGTQLSVL.

Only a few counts were recorded for this clonotype. CDR3 nucleotides: TGCGCCAGCAGCTGGGGACAGATTGGCACAGATACGCAGTATTTT. Amino acids: CASSWGQIGTDTQYF. This sequence joins TRBV5-1 and TRBJ2-3; the match to TRBD1 covers 7 bases. CDR3 length: 15 amino acids. Losses at the gene ends were 3 bases for V and 1 base for J; bases not matched to a gene: 5. Per the germline V gene, CDR1 is SGHRS and CDR2 is YFSETQ.

This clonotype occurred once. The V and J genes are TRBV18 and TRBJ2-7; TRBD1 agrees at 7 bases. The better agreement between TRBJ2-5 and the DNA end casts doubt on the J call. Per germline, CDR1 KGHSH and CDR2 LQKENI. CDR3 length: 14 amino acids. As DNA, the CDR3 is TGTGCCAGCTCACCCGACAGGGCCCTCAGGACCCAGTACTTC. Protein sequence: CASSPDRALRTQYF.

This clonotype was seen once. The rearrangement uses TRBV7-2 and TRBJ1-1; no reliable D call. CDR3 length equals 14 residues. Germline V gene sequence: CDR1 SGHTA, CDR2 FQGNSA. Trimming left V 1 base short and J 6 bases short, with 12 bases between. The CDR3 sequence: CASSLDSELAEAFF. CDR3 sequence (DNA): TGTGCCAGCAGCTTAGACAGCGAGTTAGCTGAAGCTTTCTTT.

V usage is TRBV5-5 and J usage is TRBJ1-1; possible D gene TRBD1, 6 bases. The CDR3 runs to 16 residues. The germline V gene encodes CDR1 SGHKS and CDR2 YYEKEE (reference sequence). The V end was cut by 1 base, the J end by 3 bases, with 16 bases between. CDR3 protein: CASSLQARDTYTEAFF. CDR3 in DNA: TGTGCCAGCAGCTTGCAAGCCCGGGACACCTACACTGAAGCTTTCTTT.

V usage is TRBV5-1 and J usage is TRBJ1-2, with 7 bases matching TRBD1. Germline CDR1 and CDR2: SGHRS and YFSETQ. The V and J ends lost 0 bases and 0 bases, in that order; junction bases with no gene match: 2. The CDR3 extends over 15 amino acids. The CDR3 reads CASSLVGTANYGYTF. The CDR3 DNA is TGCGCCAGCAGCTTGGTTGGGACAGCTAACTATGGCTACACCTTC.

This clonotype appeared a single time. One end of the junction is discordant with germline, which a read error may explain. The chain has TRBV7-2 and TRBJ2-1; maybe TRBD2 (6 bases). In germline, CDR1 is SGHTA, CDR2 FQGNSA. The CDR3 is 15 residues long. DNA for the CDR3: TGTGCCCAAGAAACTCTGGCGGGGCCTTTTGGTGAGCAGTTCTTT. It codes for CAQETLAGPFGEQFF.

This clonotype has more than one count but fewer than ten. J is TRBJ1-2 and V is TRBV20-1, with a possible D match to TRBD1 (6 bases). This CDR3 is 14 amino acids long. Germline values: CDR1 DFQATT, CDR2 SNEGSKA (reference sequence). The V end was cut by 3 bases, the J end by 4 bases, with 15 bases between. DNA of the CDR3: TGCAGTGCTAGGGCCCAGGGGCACCTCTATGGCTACACCTTC. This encodes CSARAQGHLYGYTF.

This rearrangement joins TRBV7-2 to TRBJ1-6; D is ambiguous. Trimming took 1 base from V and 11 from J, leaving 12 bases between them. This CDR3 region has 14 residues. Germline CDR1 SGHTA, CDR2 FQGNSA. The CDR3 region is CASSLDGFVAPLHF. CDR3 nucleotides: TGTGCCAGCAGCTTAGACGGGTTTGTGGCACCCCTCCACTTT.

This chain connects TRBV29-1 to TRBJ2-1, with D perhaps TRBD1 or TRBD2 (5 bases each). V gave up 8 bases and J gave up 8 bases, with 22 bases separating them. CDR1 and CDR2 from the germline V gene are SQVTM and ANQGSEA. This CDR3 region has 14 residues. This CDR3 is CSFSGGQGNYEQFF. The CDR3 DNA sequence: TGCAGCTTCTCTGGCGGGCAGGGAAATTATGAGCAGTTCTTC.

This chain uses TRBV28 with TRBJ1-1; 9 bases are shared with TRBD1. The J segment lost 1 base and the V segment lost 8 bases, leaving 11 bases of the junction unmatched. There are 16 residues in the CDR3. CDR1 is MDHEN, CDR2 SYDVKM, per germline. The CDR3, as DNA: TGTGCCAGCGGTTCCCCGACAGGGGGATCGAACACTGAAGCTTTCTTT. This encodes CASGSPTGGSNTEAFF.

This clonotype is a singleton in its sample. The genes are TRBV28 and TRBJ2-5; maybe TRBD2 (6 bases). The J call may be faulty, since TRBJ2-7 better matches the DNA end. The CDR3 extends over 14 amino acids. Looked up from germline, CDR1 is MDHEN and CDR2 is SYDVKM. This CDR3 reads CASSTESGAGEQYF. The CDR3 nucleotides are TGTGCCAGCAGTACCGAATCAGGAGCGGGCGAGCAGTACTTC.

V usage is TRBV7-2 and J usage is TRBJ2-5; no firm D call. The CDR3 runs 16 residues. The germline gives CDR1 SGHTA, CDR2 FQGNSA. Deletions cut 1 base from V and 2 bases from J, with 14 bases between. CDR3 sequence reads: CASSLEIRTDQETQYF. Here the CDR3 DNA reads TGTGCCAGCAGCTTAGAGATCCGGACGGATCAAGAGACCCAGTACTTC.

In this sample, this clonotype turned up a few times. The chain has TRBV29-1 and TRBJ2-7; the D gene could be TRBD1 or TRBD2 (6 bases each). This CDR3 comprises 14 residues. V lost 3 bases and J 2 bases, leaving 14 bases between the germline ends. The germline CDR1 and CDR2 sequences are SQVTM and ANQGSEA. CDR3 sequence (DNA): TGCAGCGTTGACGGGGGCCGATCAACCTACGAGCAGTACTTC. Protein sequence: CSVDGGRSTYEQYF.

This clonotype was recorded once. This clone may be a read error of a much larger clone one base away. The rearrangement uses TRBV9 and TRBJ2-3, with TRBD2 identical over 8 bases. Germline CDR1 SGDLS, CDR2 YYNGEE. CDR3 size: 15 residues. CDR3 DNA sequence: TGTGTCAGCAGCGTAGGTCTAGCGGGTACAGATACGCAGTATTTT. It encodes CVSSVGLAGTDTQYF.

The chain has TRBV27 and TRBJ1-6, with no clear D. The CDR3 totals 13 residues. Trimming left V 0 bases short and J 9 bases short, with 6 bases between. Germline V lookup: CDR1 MNHEY, CDR2 SMNVEV (reference sequence). The chain's CDR3 is CASSLSPGSPLHF. CDR3 DNA: TGTGCCAGCAGTTTATCCCCGGGTTCACCCCTCCACTTT.

This chain uses TRBV4-2 with TRBJ2-1; 7 bases are a match to TRBD2. V lost 1 base and J lost 9; bases outside the gene matches: 9. The CDR3 has 15 residues. Germline CDR1 is LGHNA and CDR2 is YNFKEQ. CDR3 sequence: CASSQAGGPPGEQFF. For the CDR3, the DNA is TGTGCCAGCAGCCAAGCGGGGGGACCGCCCGGTGAGCAGTTCTTC.

This clonotype appeared a single time. This chain uses TRBV7-2 with TRBJ2-4, with TRBD2 matching over 11 bases. Germline values: CDR1 SGHTA, CDR2 FQGNSA. V gave up 3 bases and J gave up 3 bases; unmatched junction bases: 16. The CDR3 runs to 20 residues. In DNA, the CDR3 is TGTGCCAGCAGCTTGCAACCGGGACTAGCGGTTCGTGAGGGCAAAAACATTCAGTACTTC. Translating gives CASSLQPGLAVREGKNIQYF. Filled out from reference TRBV7-2 and TRBJ2-4, the complete variable domain reads GAGVSQSPSNKVTEKGKDVELRCDPISGHTALYWYRQSLGQGLEFLIYFQGNSAPDKSGLPSDRFSAERTGGSVSTLTIQRTQQEDSAVYLCASSLQPGLAVREGKNIQYFGAGTRLSVL.

This clonotype was recorded once. V is TRBV4-1 and J is TRBJ2-3, with TRBD1 matching 7 bases. The CDR3 has 17 residues. The J segment lost 5 bases and the V segment lost 2 bases, leaving 13 bases of the junction unmatched. CDR1 and CDR2 from the germline V gene are MGHRA and YSYEKL. CDR3 protein: CASSQRGTARGGDTQYF. DNA for the CDR3: TGCGCCAGCAGCCAAAGGGGGACAGCTAGAGGGGGAGATACGCAGTATTTT.

V and J are TRBV7-2 and TRBJ2-3; a possible D gene is TRBD2 (5 bases). The CDR3 has 16 residues. The germline V gene encodes CDR1 SGHTA and CDR2 FQGNSA. The germline V and J ends were trimmed by 2 bases and 2 bases, with 14 bases remaining between them. DNA for the CDR3: TGTGCCAGCAGCTTAAGGAGGTCAGGCATCACAGATACGCAGTATTTT. Amino acid sequence: CASSLRRSGITDTQYF.

The rearrangement links TRBV6-2 or TRBV6-3 to TRBJ1-6; the match to TRBD1 covers 7 bases. Germline V gives CDR1 MNHEY, CDR2 SVGEGT. The CDR3 runs to 16 residues. J was trimmed by 7 bases and V by 6 bases; bases with no gene match: 12. Written as DNA, the CDR3 is TGTGCCAGCAGCCAACCCCGGGACAGTCGGAATTCACCCCTCCACTTT. Translation gives CASSQPRDSRNSPLHF.